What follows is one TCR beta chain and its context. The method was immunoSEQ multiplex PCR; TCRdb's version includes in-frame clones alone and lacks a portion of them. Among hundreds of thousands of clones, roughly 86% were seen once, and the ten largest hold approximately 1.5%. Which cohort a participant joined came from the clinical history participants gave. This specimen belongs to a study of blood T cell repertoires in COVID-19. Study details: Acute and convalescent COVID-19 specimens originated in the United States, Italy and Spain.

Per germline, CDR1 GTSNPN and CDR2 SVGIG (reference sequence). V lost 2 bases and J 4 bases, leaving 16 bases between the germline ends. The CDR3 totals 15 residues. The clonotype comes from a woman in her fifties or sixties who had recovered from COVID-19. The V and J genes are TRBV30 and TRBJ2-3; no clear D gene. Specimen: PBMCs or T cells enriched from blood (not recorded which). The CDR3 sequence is CAWSPGRSSSDTQYF. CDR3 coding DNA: TGTGCCTGGAGTCCCGGTAGGAGTAGTTCAGATACGCAGTATTTT.